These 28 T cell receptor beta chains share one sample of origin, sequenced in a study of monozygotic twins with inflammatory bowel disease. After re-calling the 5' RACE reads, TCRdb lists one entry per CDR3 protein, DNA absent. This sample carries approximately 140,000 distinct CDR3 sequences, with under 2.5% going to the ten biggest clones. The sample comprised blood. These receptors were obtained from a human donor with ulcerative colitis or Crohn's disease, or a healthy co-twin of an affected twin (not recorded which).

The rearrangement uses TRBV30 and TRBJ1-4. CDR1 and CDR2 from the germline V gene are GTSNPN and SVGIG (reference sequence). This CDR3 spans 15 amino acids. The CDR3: CAWSVLPRAGEKLFF.

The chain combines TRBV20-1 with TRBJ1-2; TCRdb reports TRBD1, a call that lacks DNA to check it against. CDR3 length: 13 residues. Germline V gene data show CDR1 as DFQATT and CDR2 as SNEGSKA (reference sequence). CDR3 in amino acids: CSASPGQGYGYTF.

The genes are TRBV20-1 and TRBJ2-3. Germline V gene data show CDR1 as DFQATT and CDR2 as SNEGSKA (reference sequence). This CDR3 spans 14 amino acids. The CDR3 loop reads CSARVRSFTDTQYF.

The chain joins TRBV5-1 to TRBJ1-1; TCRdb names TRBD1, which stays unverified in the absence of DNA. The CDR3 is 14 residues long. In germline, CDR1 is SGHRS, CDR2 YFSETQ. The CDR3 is CASSLTGYDTEAFF.

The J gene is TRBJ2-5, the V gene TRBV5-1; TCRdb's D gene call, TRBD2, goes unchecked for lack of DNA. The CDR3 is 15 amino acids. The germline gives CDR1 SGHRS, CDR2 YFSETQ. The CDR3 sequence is CASSLLTRAPETQYF.

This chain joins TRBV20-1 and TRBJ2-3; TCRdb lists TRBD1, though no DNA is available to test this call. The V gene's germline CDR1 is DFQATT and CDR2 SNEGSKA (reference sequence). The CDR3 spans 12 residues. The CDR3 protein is CSVSGEADTQYF.

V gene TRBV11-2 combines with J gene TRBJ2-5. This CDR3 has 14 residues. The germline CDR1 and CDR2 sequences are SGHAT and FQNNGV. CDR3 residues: CASSIFGGQETQYF.

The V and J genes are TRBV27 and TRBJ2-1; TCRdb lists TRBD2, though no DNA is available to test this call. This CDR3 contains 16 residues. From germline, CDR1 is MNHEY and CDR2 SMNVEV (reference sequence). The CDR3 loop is CASSLWGGGAYNEQFF.

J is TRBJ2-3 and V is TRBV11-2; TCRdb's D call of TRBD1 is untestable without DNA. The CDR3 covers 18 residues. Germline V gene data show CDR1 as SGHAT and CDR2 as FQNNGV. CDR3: CASSLDFWGREGTDTQYF.

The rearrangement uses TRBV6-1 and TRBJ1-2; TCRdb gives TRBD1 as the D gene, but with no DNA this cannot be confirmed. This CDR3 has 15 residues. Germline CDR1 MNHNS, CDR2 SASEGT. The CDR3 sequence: CASSPRQGVYYGYTF.

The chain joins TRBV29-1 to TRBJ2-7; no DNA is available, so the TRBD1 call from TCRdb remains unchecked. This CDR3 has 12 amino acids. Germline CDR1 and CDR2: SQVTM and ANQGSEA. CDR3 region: CSVTGGSGEQYF.

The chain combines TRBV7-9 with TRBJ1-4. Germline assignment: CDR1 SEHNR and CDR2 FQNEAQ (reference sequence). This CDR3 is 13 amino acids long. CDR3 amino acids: CASSLEINEKLFF.

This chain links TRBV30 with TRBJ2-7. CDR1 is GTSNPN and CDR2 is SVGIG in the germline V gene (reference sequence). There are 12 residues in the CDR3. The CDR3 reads CAWSPTRYEQYF. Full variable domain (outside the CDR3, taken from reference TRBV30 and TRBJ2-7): SQTIHQWPATLVQPVGSPLSLECTVEGTSNPNLYWYRQAAGRGLQLLFYSVGIGQISSEVPQNLSASRPQDRQFILSSKKLLLSDSGFYLCAWSPTRYEQYFGPGTRLTVT.

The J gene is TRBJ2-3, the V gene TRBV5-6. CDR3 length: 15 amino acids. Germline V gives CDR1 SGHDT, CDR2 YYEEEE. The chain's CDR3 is CASSSLIEFTDTQYF.

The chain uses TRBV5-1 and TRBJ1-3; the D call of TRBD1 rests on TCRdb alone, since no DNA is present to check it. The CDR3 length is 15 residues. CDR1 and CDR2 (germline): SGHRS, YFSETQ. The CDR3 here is CASSSTPGQGNTIYF.

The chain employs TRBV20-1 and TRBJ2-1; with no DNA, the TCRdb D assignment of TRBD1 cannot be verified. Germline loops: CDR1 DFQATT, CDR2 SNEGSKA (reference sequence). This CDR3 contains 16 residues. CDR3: CSAREYPVPRYNEQFF.

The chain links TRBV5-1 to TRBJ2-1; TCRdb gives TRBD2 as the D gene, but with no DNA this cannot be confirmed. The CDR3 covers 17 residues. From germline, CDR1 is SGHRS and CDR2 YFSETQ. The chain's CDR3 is CASSLGAGGSSYNEQFF.

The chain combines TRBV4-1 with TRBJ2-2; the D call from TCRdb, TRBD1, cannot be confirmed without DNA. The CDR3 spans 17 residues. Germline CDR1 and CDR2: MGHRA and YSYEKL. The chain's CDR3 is CASRQKPGQGVPGELFF.

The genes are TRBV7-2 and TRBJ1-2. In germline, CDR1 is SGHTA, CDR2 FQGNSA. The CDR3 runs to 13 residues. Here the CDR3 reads CASTSTRRDGYTF.

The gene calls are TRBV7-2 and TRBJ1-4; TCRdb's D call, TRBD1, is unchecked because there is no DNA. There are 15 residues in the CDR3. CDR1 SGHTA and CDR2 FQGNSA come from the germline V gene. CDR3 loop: CASSPQGLTNEKLFF.

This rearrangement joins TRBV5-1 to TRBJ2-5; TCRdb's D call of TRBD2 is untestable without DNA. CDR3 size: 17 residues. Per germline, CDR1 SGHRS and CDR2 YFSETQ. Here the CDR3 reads CASSLWGVAGEQETQYF.

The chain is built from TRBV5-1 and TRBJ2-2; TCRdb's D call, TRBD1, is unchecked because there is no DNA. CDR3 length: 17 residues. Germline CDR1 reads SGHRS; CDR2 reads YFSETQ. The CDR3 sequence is CASSLRKGGLDTGELFF.

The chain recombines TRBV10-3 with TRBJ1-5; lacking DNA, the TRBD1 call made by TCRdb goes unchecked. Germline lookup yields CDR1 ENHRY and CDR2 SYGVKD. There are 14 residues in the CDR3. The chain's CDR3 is CAIKGQGRDQPQHF.

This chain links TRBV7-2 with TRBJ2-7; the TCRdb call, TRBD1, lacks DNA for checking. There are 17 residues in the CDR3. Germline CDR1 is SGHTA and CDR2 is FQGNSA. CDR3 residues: CASSPTVGGLGSYEQYF.

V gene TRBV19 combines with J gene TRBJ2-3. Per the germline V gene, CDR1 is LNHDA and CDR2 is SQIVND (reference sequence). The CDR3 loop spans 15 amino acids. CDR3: CASSVYVAGTDTQYF.

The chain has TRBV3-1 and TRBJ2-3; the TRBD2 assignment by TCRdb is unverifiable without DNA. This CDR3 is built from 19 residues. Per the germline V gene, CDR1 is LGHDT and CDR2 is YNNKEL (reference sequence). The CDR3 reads CASSQDGTSGGTYTDTQYF.

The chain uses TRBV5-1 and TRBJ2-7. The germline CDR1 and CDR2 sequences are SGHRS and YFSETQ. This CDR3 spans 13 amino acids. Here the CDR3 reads CASSLDSWYEQYF. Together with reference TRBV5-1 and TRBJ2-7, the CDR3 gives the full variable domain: KAGVTQTPRYLIKTRGQQVTLSCSPISGHRSVSWYQQTPGQGLQFLFEYFSETQRNKGNFPGRFSGRQFSNSRSEMNVSTLELGDSALYLCASSLDSWYEQYFGPGTRLTVT.

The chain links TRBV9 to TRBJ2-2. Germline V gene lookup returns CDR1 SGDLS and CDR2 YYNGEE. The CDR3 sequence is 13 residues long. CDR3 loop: CASNSATSGELFF.